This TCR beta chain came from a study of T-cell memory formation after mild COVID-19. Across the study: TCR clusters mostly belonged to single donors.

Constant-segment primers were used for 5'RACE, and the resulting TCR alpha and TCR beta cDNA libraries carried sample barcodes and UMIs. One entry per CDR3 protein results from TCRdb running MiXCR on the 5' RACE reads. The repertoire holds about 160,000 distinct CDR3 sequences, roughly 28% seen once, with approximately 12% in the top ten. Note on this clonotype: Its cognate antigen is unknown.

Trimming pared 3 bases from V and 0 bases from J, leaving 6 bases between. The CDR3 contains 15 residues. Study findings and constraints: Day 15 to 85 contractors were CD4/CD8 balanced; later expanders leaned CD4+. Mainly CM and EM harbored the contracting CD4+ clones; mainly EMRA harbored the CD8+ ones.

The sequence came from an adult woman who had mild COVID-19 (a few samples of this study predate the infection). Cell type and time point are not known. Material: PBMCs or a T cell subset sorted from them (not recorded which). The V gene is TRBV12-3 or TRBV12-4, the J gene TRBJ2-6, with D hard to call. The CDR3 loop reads CASSLTVSGANVLTF. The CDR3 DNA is TGTGCCAGCAGTTTGACTGTCTCTGGGGCCAACGTCCTGACTTTC.